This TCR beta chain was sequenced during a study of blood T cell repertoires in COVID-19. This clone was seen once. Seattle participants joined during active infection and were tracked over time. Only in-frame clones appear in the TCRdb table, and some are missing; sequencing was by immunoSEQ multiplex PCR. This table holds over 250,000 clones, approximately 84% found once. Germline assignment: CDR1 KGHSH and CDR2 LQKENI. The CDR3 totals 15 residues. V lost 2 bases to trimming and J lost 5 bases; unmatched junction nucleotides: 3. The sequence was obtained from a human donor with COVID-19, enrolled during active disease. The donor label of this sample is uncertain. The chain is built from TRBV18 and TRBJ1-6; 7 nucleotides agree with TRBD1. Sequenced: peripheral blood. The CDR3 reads CASSPLGTDNSPLHF. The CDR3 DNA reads TGTGCCAGCTCACCATTGGGGACAGATAATTCACCCCTCCACTTT.